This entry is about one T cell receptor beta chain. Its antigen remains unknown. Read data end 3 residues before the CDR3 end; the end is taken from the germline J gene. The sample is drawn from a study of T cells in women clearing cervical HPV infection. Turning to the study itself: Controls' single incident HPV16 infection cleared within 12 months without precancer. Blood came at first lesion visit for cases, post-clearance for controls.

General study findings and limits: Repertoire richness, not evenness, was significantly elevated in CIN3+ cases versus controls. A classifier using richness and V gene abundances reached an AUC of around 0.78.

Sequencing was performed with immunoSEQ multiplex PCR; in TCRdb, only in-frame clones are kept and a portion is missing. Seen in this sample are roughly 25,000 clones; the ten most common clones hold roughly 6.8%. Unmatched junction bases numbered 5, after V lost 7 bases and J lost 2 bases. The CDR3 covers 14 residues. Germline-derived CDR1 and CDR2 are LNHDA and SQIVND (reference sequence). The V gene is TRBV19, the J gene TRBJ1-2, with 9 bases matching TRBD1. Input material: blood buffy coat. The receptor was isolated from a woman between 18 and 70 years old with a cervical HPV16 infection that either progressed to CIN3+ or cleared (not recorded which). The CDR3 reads CASMGDRVNYGYTF. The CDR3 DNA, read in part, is TGTGCCAGTATGGGGGACAGGGTAAACTATGGC.